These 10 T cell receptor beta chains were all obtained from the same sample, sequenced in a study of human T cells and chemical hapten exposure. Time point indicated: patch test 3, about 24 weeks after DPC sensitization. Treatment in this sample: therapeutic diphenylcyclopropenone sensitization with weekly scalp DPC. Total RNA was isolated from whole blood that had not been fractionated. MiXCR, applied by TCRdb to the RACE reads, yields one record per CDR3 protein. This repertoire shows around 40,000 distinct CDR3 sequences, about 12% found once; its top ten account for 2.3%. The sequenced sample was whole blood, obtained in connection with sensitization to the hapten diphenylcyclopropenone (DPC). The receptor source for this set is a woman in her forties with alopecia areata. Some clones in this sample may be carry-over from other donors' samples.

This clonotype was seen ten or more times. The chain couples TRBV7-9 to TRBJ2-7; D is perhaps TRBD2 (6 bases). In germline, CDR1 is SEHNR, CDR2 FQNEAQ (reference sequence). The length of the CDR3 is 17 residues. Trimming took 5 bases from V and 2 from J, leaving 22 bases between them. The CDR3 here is CASSKIPGLATPYEQYF. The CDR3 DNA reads TGTGCCAGCAGCAAAATACCGGGACTCGCTACGCCCTACGAGCAGTACTTC. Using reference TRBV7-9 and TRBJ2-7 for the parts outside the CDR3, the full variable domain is DTGVSQNPRHKITKRGQNVTFRCDPISEHNRLYWYRQTLGQGPEFLTYFQNEAQLEKSRLLSDRFSAERPKGSFSTLEIQRTEQGDSAMYLCASSKIPGLATPYEQYFGPGTRLTVT.

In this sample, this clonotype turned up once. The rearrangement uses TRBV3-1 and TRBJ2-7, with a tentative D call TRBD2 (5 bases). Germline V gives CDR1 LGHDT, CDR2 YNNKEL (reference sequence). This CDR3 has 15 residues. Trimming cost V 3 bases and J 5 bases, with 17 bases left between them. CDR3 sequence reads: CASSQRFSGVDEQYF. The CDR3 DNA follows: TGTGCCAGCAGCCAGCGGTTCTCCGGGGTCGACGAGCAGTACTTC.

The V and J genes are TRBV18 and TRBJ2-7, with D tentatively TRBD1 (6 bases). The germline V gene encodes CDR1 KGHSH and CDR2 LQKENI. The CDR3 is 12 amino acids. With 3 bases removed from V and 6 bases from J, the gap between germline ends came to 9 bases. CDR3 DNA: TGTGCCAGCTCACCTGTCAGGGGCGAGCAGTACTTC. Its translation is CASSPVRGEQYF.

CDR3 residues: CASSLWAGYTF. In nucleotides, the CDR3 is TGTGCCAGCAGTTTATGGGCTGGCTACACCTTC. The rearrangement uses TRBV28 and TRBJ1-2, with D uncertain. The V and J ends lost 0 bases and 7 bases respectively, with 3 bases between them. Germline CDR1 reads MDHEN; CDR2 reads SYDVKM. This CDR3 contains 11 residues.

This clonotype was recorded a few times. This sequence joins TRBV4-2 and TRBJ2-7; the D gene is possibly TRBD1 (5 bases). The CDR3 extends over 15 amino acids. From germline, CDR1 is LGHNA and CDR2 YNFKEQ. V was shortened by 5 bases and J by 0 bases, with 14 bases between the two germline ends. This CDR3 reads CASSSTDRLSYEQYF. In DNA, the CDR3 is TGTGCCAGCAGCTCGACCGACAGACTCTCCTACGAGCAGTACTTC.

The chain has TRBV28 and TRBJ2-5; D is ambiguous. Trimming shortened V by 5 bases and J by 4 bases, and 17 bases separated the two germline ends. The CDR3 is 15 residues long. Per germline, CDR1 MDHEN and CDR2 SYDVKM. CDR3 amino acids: CASSISEFGRETQYF. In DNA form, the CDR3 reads TGTGCCAGCAGTATTTCGGAGTTTGGTCGAGAGACCCAGTACTTC.

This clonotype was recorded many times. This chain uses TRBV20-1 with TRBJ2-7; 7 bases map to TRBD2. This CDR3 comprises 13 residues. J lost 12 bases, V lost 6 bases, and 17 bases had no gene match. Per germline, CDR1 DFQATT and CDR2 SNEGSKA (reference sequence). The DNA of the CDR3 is TGCAGTGCGGAGGCGGGTAGCGGGCCATTAAGGTACTTC. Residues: CSAEAGSGPLRYF.

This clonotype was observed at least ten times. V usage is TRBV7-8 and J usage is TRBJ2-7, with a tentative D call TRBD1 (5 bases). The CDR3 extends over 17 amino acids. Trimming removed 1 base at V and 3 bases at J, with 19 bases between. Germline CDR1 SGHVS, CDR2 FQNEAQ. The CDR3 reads CASSLGLPRTTIYEQYF. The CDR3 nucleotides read TGTGCCAGCAGCTTAGGTTTACCCCGGACAACTATCTACGAGCAGTACTTC.

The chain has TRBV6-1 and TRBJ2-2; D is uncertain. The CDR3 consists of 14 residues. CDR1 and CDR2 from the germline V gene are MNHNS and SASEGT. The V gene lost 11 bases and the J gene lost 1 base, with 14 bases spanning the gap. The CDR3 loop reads CACMQLQNTGELFF. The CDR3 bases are TGTGCCTGCATGCAGCTCCAGAACACCGGGGAGCTGTTTTTT.

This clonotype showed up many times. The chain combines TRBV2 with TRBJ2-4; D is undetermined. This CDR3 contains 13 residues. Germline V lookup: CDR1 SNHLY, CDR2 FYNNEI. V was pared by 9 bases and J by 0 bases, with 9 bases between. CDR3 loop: CARTVLAKNIQYF. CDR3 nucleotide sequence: TGTGCCAGGACGGTACTAGCCAAAAACATTCAGTACTTC.